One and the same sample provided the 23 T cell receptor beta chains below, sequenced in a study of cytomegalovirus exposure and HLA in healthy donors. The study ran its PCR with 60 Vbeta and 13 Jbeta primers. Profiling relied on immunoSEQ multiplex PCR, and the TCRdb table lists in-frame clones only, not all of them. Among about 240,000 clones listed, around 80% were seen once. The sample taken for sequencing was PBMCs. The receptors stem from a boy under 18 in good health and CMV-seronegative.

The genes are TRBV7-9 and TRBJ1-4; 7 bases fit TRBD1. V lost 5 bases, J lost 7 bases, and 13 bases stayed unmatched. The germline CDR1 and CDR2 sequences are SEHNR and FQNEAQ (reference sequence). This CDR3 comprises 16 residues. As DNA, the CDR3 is TGTGCCAGCAGCCCTGGCCGGGACAGTTTATTTGAAAAACTGTTTTTT. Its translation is CASSPGRDSLFEKLFF.

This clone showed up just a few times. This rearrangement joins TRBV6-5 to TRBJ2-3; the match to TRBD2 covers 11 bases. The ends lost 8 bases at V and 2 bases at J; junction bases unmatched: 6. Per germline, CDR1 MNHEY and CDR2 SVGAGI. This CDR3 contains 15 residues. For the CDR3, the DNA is TGTGCCAGCGGGACGGGACTAGCGGACACAGATACGCAGTATTTT. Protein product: CASGTGLADTDTQYF.

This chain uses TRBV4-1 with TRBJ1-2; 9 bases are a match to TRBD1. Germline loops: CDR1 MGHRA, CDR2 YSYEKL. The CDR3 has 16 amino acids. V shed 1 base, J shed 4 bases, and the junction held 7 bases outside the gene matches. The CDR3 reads CASSQVWDRVSYGYTF. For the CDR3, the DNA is TGCGCCAGCAGCCAAGTGTGGGACAGGGTGTCCTATGGCTACACCTTC.

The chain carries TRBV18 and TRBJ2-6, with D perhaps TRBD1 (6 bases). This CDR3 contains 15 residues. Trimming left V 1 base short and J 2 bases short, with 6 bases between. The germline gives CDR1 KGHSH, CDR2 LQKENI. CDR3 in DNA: TGTGCCAGCTCACCACGACAGGCTGGGGCCAACGTCCTGACTTTC. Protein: CASSPRQAGANVLTF. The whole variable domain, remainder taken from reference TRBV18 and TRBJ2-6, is NAGVMQNPRHLVRRRGQEARLRCSPMKGHSHVYWYRQLPEEGLKFMVYLQKENIIDESGMPKERFSAEFPKEGPSILRIQQVVRGDSAAYFCASSPRQAGANVLTFGAGSRLTVL.

Here the CDR3 DNA reads TGTGCCAGCAGCTTAGCGGGGGATAGGGCTTTCTTT. As protein: CASSLAGDRAFF. The chain is built from TRBV11-2 and TRBJ1-1; weak D call: TRBD1 (5 bases). The CDR3 runs to 12 residues. Germline CDR1 SGHAT, CDR2 FQNNGV. V was trimmed by 1 base and J by 11 bases, leaving 11 bases between them.

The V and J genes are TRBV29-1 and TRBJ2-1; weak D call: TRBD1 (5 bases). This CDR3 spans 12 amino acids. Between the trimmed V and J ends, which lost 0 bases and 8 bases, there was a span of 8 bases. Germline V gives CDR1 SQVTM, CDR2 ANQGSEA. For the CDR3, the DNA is TGCAGCGTTGAAGATATCAGGGATGAGCAGTTCTTC. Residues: CSVEDIRDEQFF.

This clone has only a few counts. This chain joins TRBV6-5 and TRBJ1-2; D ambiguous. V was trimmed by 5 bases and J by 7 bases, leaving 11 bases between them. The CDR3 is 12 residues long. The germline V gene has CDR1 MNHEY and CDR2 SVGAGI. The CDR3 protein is CASSGNLCGYTF. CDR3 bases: TGTGCCAGCAGTGGTAACCTATGTGGCTACACCTTC.

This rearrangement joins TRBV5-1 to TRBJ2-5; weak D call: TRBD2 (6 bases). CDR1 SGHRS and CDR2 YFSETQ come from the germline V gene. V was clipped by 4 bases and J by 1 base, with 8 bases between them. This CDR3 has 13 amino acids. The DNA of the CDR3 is TGCGCCAGCAGCCAGACTAGCCAAGAGACCCAGTACTTC. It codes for CASSQTSQETQYF. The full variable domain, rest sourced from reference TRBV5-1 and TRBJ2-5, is KAGVTQTPRYLIKTRGQQVTLSCSPISGHRSVSWYQQTPGQGLQFLFEYFSETQRNKGNFPGRFSGRQFSNSRSEMNVSTLELGDSALYLCASSQTSQETQYFGPGTRLLVL.

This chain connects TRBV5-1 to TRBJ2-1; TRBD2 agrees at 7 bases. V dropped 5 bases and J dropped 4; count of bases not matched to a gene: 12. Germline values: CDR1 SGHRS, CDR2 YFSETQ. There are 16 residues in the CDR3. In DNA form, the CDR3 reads TGCGCCAGCAGGCCCCGAACTAGCGAGCTTTACAATGAGCAGTTCTTC. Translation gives CASRPRTSELYNEQFF.

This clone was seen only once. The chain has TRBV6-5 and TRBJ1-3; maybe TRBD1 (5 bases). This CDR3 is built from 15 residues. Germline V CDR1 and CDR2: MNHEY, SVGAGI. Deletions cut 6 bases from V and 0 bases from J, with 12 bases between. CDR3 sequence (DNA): TGTGCCAGCAGAAACAGGCACCTCTCTGGAAACACCATATATTTT. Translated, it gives CASRNRHLSGNTIYF.

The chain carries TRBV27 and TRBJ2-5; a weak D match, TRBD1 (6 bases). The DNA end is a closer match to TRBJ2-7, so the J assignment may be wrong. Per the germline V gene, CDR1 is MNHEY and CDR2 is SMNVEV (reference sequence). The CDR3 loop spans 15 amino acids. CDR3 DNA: TGTGCCAGCAGCAATTCGGGACACTCCCTCTACGAGCAGTACTTC. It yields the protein CASSNSGHSLYEQYF.

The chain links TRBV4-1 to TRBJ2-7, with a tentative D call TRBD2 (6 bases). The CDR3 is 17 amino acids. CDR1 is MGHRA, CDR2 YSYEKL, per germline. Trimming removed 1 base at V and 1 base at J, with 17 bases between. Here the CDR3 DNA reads TGCGCCAGCAGCCAAGCGGTTGAGGGAGGCCCTTCCTACGAGCAGTACTTC. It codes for CASSQAVEGGPSYEQYF.

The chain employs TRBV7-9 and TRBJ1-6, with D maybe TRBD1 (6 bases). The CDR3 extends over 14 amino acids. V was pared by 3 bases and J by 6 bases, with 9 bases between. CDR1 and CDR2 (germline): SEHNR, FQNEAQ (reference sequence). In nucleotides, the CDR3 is TGTGCCAGCAGCTTTCGGGACACTAATTCACCCCTCCACTTT. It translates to CASSFRDTNSPLHF.

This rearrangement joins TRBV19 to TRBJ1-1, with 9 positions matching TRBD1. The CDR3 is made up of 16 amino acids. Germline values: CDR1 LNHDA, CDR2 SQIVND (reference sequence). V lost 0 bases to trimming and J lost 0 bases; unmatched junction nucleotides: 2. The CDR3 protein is CASSIDGTGMNTEAFF. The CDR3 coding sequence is TGTGCCAGTAGTATAGACGGGACAGGGATGAACACTGAAGCTTTCTTT.

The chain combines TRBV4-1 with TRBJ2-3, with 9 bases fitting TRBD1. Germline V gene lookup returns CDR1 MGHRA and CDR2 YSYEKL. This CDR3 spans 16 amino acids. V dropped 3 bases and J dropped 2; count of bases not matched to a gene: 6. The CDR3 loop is CASSQGTGPTTDTQYF. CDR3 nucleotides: TGCGCCAGCAGCCAGGGGACAGGGCCCACCACAGATACGCAGTATTTT.

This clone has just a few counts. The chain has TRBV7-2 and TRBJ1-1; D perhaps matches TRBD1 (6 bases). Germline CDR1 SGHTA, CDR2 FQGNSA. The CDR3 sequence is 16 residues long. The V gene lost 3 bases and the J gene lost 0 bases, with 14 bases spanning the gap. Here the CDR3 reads CASSLPAGTLNTEAFF. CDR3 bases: TGTGCCAGCAGCTTGCCCGCCGGGACACTGAACACTGAAGCTTTCTTT.

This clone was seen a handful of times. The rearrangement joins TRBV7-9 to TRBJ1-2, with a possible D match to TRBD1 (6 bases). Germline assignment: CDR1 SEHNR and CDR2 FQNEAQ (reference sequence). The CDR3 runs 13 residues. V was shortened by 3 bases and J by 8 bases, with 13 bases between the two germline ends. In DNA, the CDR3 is TGTGCCAGCAGCTTGGGGAACAGGGACGGCTACACCTTC. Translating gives CASSLGNRDGYTF.

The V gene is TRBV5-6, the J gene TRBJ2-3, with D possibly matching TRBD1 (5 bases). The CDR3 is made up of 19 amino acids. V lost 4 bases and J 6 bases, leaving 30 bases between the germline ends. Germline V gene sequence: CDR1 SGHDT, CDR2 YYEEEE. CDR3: CASSGHRNQSLSGSDTQYF. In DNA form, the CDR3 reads TGTGCCAGCAGCGGTCACAGGAACCAGAGCCTAAGTGGCAGCGATACGCAGTATTTT.

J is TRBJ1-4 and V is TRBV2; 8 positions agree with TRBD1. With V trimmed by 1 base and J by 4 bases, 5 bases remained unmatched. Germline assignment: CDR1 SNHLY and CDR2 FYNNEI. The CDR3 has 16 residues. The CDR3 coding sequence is TGTGCCAGCAGTGAAGGGACAGGGCGCCTTAATGAAAAACTGTTTTTT. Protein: CASSEGTGRLNEKLFF.

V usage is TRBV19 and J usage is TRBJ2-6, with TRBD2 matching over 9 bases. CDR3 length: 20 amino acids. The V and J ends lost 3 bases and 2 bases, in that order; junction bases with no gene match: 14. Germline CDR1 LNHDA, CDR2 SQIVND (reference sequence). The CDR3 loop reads CASSISGGREGPPGANVLTF. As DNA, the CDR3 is TGTGCCAGTAGTATTTCAGGGGGGCGGGAGGGCCCTCCTGGGGCCAACGTCCTGACTTTC.

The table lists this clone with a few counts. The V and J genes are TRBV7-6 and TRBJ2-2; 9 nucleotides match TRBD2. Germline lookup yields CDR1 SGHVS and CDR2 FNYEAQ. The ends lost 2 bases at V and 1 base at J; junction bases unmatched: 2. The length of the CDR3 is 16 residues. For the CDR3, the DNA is TGTGCCAGCAGCTTACTAGCGGGACGGAACACCGGGGAGCTGTTTTTT. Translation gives CASSLLAGRNTGELFF. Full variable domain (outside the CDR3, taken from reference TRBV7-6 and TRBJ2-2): GAGVSQSPRYKVTKRGQDVALRCDPISGHVSLYWYRQALGQGPEFLTYFNYEAQQDKSGLPNDRFSAERPEGSISTLTIQRTEQRDSAMYRCASSLLAGRNTGELFFGEGSRLTVL.

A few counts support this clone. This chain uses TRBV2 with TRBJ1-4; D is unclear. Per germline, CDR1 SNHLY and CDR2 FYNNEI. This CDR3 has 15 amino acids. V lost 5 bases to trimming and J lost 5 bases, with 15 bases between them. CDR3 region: CASSPGVFLNEKLFF. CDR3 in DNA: TGTGCCAGCAGTCCCGGGGTCTTCCTGAATGAAAAACTGTTTTTT.

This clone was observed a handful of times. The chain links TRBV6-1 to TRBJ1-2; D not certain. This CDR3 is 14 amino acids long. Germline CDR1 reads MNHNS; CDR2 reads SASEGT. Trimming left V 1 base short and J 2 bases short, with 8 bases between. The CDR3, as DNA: TGTGCCAGCAGTGAAGACAGACCCAACTATGGCTACACCTTC. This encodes CASSEDRPNYGYTF.